The 7 T cell receptor beta chains presented below share a single source sample, sequenced in a study of control samples from healthy donors and cancer patients. Produced via immunoSEQ multiplex PCR; TCRdb's table is partial and in-frame only. Of approximately 90,000 clones listed, approximately 95% are singletons. The sequencing sample was made of blood. All receptors come from a woman under 40 in good health.

The genes are TRBV9 and TRBJ2-5, with 9 bases aligning to TRBD1. Trimming at V came to 3 bases and at J to 2 bases, leaving 2 bases not matched to a gene. Germline-derived CDR1 and CDR2 are SGDLS and YYNGEE. CDR3 length equals 14 residues. The CDR3 sequence is CASSGGQGQETQYF. The CDR3 DNA sequence: TGTGCCAGCAGCGGGGGACAGGGACAAGAGACCCAGTACTTC.

This clone was counted a single time. The CDR3 is CASTKETGELFF. For the CDR3, the DNA is TGTGCCAGCACCAAGGAGACCGGGGAGCTGTTTTTT. The chain employs TRBV6-5 and TRBJ2-2, with D unclear. The CDR3 contains 12 residues. The germline V gene has CDR1 MNHEY and CDR2 SVGAGI. Between the trimmed V and J ends, which lost 7 bases and 5 bases, there was a span of 8 bases.

This CDR3 reads CASSQVRPTRRNEQFF. CDR3 nucleotides: TGTGCCAGCAGCCAAGTCCGACCAACTAGACGCAATGAGCAGTTCTTC. The chain is built from TRBV3-1 (or the pseudogene TRBV3-2) and TRBJ2-1; maybe TRBD2 (5 bases). The germline gives CDR1 LGHDT, CDR2 YNNKEL (reference sequence). Trimming took 1 base from V and 6 from J, leaving 16 bases between them. The CDR3 is 16 residues long.

CDR3 region: CASRFGATEAFF. Here the CDR3 DNA reads TGTGCCAGCAGGTTCGGGGCCACTGAAGCTTTCTTT. This sequence joins TRBV6-6 and TRBJ1-1; TRBD1 is a possible D gene (5 bases). V dropped 6 bases and J dropped 4 bases, with 9 bases sitting between them. The CDR3 length is 12 residues. Germline V gene data show CDR1 as MNHNY and CDR2 as SVGAGI (reference sequence).

J is TRBJ1-1 and V is TRBV7-2; D is uncertain. The germline V gene has CDR1 SGHTA and CDR2 FQGNSA. Trimming left V 7 bases short and J 0 bases short, with 15 bases between. This CDR3 spans 15 amino acids. The DNA for the CDR3 is TGTGCCAGCACCCAGTCGGCAGGTATGAACACTGAAGCTTTCTTT. It translates to CASTQSAGMNTEAFF.

The chain recombines TRBV19 with TRBJ1-5; weak D call: TRBD1 (6 bases). CDR1 LNHDA and CDR2 SQIVND come from the germline V gene (reference sequence). This CDR3 has 16 residues. Trimming pared 0 bases from V and 4 bases from J, leaving 13 bases between. Written as DNA, the CDR3 is TGTGCCAGTAGTATAGACCGGACAGAGATTAATCAGCCCCAGCATTTT. Its protein is CASSIDRTEINQPQHF.

The CDR3 region is CASSQVRDGNEKLFF. The CDR3 DNA is TGTGCCAGCAGCCAAGTAAGGGACGGTAATGAAAAACTGTTTTTT. This chain links TRBV4-2 with TRBJ1-4; TRBD1 might be the D (5 bases). The CDR3 consists of 15 residues. Trimming took 1 base from V and 4 from J, leaving 10 bases between them. Germline V lookup: CDR1 LGHNA, CDR2 YNFKEQ.